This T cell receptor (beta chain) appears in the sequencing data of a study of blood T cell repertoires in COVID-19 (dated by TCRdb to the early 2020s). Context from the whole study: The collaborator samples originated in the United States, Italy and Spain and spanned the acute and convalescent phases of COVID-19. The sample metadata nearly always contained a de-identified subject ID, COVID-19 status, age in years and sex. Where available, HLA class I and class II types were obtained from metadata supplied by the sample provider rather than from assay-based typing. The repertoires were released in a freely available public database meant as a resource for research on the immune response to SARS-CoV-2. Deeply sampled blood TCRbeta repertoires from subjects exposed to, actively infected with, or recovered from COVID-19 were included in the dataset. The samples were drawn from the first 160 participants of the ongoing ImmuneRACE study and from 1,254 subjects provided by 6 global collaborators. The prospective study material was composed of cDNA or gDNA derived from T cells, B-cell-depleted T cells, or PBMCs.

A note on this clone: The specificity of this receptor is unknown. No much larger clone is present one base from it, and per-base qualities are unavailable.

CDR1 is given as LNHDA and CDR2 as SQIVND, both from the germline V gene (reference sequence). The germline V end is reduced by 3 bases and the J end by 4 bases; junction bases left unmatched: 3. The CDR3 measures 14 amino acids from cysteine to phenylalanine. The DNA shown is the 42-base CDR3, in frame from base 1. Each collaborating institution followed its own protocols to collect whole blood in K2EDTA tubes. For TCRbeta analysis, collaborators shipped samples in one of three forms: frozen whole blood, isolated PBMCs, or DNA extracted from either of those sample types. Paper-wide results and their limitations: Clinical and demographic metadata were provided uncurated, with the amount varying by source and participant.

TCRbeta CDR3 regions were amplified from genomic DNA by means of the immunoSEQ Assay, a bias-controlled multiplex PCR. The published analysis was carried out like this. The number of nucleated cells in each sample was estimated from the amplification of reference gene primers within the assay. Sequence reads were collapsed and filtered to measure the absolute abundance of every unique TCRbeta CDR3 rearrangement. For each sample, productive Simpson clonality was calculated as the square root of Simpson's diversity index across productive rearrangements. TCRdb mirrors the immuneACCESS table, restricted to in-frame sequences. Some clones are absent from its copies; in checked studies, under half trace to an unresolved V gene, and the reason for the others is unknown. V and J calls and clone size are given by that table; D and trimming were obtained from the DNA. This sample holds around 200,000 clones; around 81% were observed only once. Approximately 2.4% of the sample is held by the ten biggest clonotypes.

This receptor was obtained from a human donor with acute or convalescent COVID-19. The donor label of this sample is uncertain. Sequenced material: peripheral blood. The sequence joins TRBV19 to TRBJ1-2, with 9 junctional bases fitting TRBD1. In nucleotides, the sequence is TGTGCCAGTAGTATGGGGACAGGGCCCTATGGCTACACCTTC. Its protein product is CASSMGTGPYGYTF.